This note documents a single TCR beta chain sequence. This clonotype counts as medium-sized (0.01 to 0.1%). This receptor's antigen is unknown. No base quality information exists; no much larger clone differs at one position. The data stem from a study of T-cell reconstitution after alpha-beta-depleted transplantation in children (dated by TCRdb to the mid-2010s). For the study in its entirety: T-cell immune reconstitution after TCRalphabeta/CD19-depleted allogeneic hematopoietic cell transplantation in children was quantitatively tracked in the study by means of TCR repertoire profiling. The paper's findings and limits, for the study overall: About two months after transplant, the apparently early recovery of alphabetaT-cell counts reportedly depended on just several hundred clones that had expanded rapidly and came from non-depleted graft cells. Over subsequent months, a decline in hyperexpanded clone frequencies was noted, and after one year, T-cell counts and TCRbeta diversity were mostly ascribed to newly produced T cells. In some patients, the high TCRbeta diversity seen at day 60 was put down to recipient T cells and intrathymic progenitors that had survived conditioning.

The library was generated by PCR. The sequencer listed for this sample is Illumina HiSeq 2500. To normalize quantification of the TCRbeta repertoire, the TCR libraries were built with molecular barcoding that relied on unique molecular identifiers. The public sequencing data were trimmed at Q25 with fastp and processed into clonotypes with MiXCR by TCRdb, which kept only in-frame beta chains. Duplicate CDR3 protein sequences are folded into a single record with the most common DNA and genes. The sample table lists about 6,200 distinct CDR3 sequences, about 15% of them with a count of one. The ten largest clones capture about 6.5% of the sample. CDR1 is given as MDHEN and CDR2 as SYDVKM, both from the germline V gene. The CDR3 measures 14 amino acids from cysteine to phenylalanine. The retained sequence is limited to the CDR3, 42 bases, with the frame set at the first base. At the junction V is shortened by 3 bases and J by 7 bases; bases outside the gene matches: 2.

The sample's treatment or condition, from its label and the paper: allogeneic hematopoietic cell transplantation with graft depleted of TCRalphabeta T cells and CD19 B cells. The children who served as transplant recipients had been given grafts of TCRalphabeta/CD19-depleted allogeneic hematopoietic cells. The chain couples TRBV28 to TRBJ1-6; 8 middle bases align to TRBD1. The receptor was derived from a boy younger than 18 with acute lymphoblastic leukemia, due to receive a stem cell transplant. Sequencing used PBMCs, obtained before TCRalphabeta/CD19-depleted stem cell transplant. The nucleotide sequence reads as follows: TGTGCCAGCAGTTTGAGACAGGGGAATTCACCCCTCCACTTT. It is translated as CASSLRQGNSPLHF. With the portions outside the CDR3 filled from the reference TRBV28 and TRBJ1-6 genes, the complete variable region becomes DVKVTQSSRYLVKRTGEKVFLECVQDMDHENMFWYRQDPGLGLRLIYFSYDVKMKEKGDIPEGYSVSREKKERFSLILESASTNQTSMYLCASSLRQGNSPLHFGNGTRLTVT.